This note documents a single T cell receptor beta chain sequence. Its antigen is unidentified. This CDR3 is built from 16 residues. Germline CDR1 is SGDLS and CDR2 is YYNGEE. The V end was cut by 3 bases, the J end by 4 bases, with 18 bases between. These data belong to a study of blood T cells in healthy people across ages. General observations from the study: When set beside aged donors, long-lived donors presented more naive CD4+ cells and higher diversity.

The second PCR ran about 6 to 12 cycles with a sample-barcoded 5' primer and J-beta primers. The template-switch adaptor was a 5' adaptor with 12 random nucleotides. It tagged each cDNA molecule. TCRdb independently ran MiXCR on the 5' RACE reads; one entry per CDR3 protein. The table lists some 1.1 million distinct CDR3 sequences, roughly two fifths of them singletons. This chain uses TRBV9 with TRBJ2-3; D is perhaps TRBD1 or TRBD2 (5 bases each). This clonotype was obtained from a man between 18 and 35 years old in good health. The specimen sequenced was blood. DNA for the CDR3: TGTGCCAGCAGCGGGGGGTCAGGGAGAACCCCAGATACGCAGTATTTT. Protein sequence: CASSGGSGRTPDTQYF.